These 26 T cell receptor beta chains were sequenced from one sample in a study of post-analysis software for immune sequencing data. Study-wide results and limits: Relative to controls, patients had five TRBV segments at higher frequency, with TRBV5-6, TRBV5-1 and TRBV20-1 among these.

Their antigens remain unidentified. Unique molecular identifiers were carried by the TCR beta cDNA libraries. MiXCR, applied by TCRdb to the PCR reads, yields one record per CDR3 protein. Here the sample spans 250,000 to 300,000 distinct CDR3 sequences, less than 40% being singletons. Source material: blood. These receptors originate from a girl aged 10 to 17 with multiple sclerosis.

This clonotype was observed at least ten times. The chain joins TRBV19 to TRBJ2-1, with a tentative D call TRBD1 (6 bases). Germline CDR1 LNHDA, CDR2 SQIVND (reference sequence). Deletions cut 7 bases from V and 3 bases from J, with 16 bases between. CDR3 length: 15 residues. In DNA, the CDR3 is TGTGCCAGTATCCCCCCTGGGGGCTACTACAATGAGCAGTTCTTC. Protein product: CASIPPGGYYNEQFF.

The chain joins TRBV30 to TRBJ2-5; D is undetermined. This CDR3 spans 13 amino acids. CDR1 is GTSNPN and CDR2 is SVGIG in the germline V gene (reference sequence). Trimming pared 3 bases from V and 11 bases from J, leaving 19 bases between. The CDR3 loop reads CAWSLTPNNEQYF. The CDR3 nucleotides read TGTGCCTGGAGCTTGACACCAAACAATGAGCAGTACTTC.

As concerns this clonotype: One junction end disagrees with the germline gene, perhaps due to a read error. The chain couples TRBV29-1 to TRBJ2-1, with D hard to call. CDR3 length: 16 residues. Germline CDR1 and CDR2: SQVTM and ANQGSEA. The CDR3 coding sequence is TGCAGCGTTGAAGCCTCCCGGACCGGCAACTACAGTGAGCAGTTCTTC. Translation: CSVEASRTGNYSEQFF.

Comments on this clonotype: With a much larger clone just one base away, this may be a read error. The gene calls are TRBV20-1 and TRBJ2-1, with 8 bases identical to TRBD2. Unmatched junction bases numbered 11, after V lost 6 bases and J lost 13 bases. CDR3 length: 12 residues. CDR1 is DFQATT, CDR2 SNEGSKA, per germline (reference sequence). DNA for the CDR3: TGCAGTGCACAAAGCGGGAGAGAGACCCAGTTCTTC. Translating gives CSAQSGRETQFF.

This clonotype was observed at least ten times. The rearrangement links TRBV18 to TRBJ2-1; no clear D. Trimming left V 3 bases short and J 7 bases short, with 13 bases between. CDR3 length: 14 residues. The germline V gene has CDR1 KGHSH and CDR2 LQKENI. The CDR3 here is CASSPPGLGNEQFF. The CDR3 nucleotides read TGTGCCAGCTCACCGCCGGGTTTGGGGAATGAGCAGTTCTTC.

This clonotype was detected many times. This chain links TRBV4-1 with TRBJ1-5; TRBD1 agrees at 7 bases. The CDR3 runs to 16 residues. The junction had 12 bases not matched to a gene; V was cut back by 3 bases and J by 7 bases. Germline V gives CDR1 MGHRA, CDR2 YSYEKL. The DNA of the CDR3 is TGCGCCAGCAGCCACCCGACAGGGTCACCACGGCAGCCCCAGCATTTT. It yields the protein CASSHPTGSPRQPQHF.

This clonotype was observed many times. The chain has TRBV5-1 and TRBJ2-7, with D possibly matching TRBD1 (5 bases). Trimming removed 7 bases from V and 4 bases from J, with 24 bases in between. Germline CDR1 SGHRS, CDR2 YFSETQ. The CDR3 has 16 residues. The CDR3 bases are TGCGCCAGCCAAACCGGGCCCCGGCACAGGCGATACGAGCAGTACTTC. Translation: CASQTGPRHRRYEQYF.

The rearrangement links TRBV7-2 to TRBJ1-5, with TRBD1 as a possible D gene (6 bases). Germline assignment: CDR1 SGHTA and CDR2 FQGNSA. Trimming pared 2 bases from V and 7 bases from J, leaving 12 bases between. There are 14 residues in the CDR3. CDR3 nucleotide sequence: TGTGCCAGCAGCTTACGGGGGCAGGGGCAGCCCCAGCATTTT. Amino acids: CASSLRGQGQPQHF.

This clonotype was seen more than once but under ten times. V is TRBV14 and J is TRBJ2-1; 8 nucleotides match TRBD2. In germline, CDR1 is SGHDN, CDR2 FVKESK. V gave up 2 bases and J gave up 3 bases; unmatched junction bases: 9. The CDR3 is 17 residues long. The CDR3 protein is CASSQLRGTSVYNEQFF. CDR3 nucleotides: TGTGCCAGCAGCCAATTAAGGGGGACTAGTGTCTACAATGAGCAGTTCTTC. Drawing the rest from reference TRBV14 and TRBJ2-1, the complete variable domain is EAGVTQFPSHSVIEKGQTVTLRCDPISGHDNLYWYRRVMGKEIKFLLHFVKESKQDESGMPNNRFLAERTGGTYSTLKVQPAELEDSGVYFCASSQLRGTSVYNEQFFGPGTRLTVL.

This clonotype was seen more than once but under ten times. The chain recombines TRBV5-1 with TRBJ2-7; no definite D call. Germline V gives CDR1 SGHRS, CDR2 YFSETQ. Trimming removed 1 base at V and 3 bases at J, with 8 bases between. This CDR3 is built from 13 residues. CDR3 loop: CASSLSRSYEQYF. In DNA form, the CDR3 reads TGCGCCAGCAGCTTGTCTAGAAGCTACGAGCAGTACTTC.

This clonotype was observed at least ten times. The rearrangement uses TRBV4-1 and TRBJ2-3, with 9 bases aligning to TRBD2. V lost 3 bases to trimming and J lost 4 bases; unmatched junction nucleotides: 11. The CDR3 has 17 residues. Per the germline V gene, CDR1 is MGHRA and CDR2 is YSYEKL. DNA for the CDR3: TGCGCCAGCAGCCAGAGGGCTAGCGGGACCTCTCCAGATACGCAGTATTTT. Protein sequence: CASSQRASGTSPDTQYF.

This clonotype appeared many times. This chain uses TRBV28 with TRBJ1-2; D uncertain. Trimming left V 5 bases short and J 2 bases short, with 9 bases between. This CDR3 is built from 13 residues. Germline CDR1 and CDR2: MDHEN and SYDVKM. The CDR3 loop is CASSPPGNYGYTF. The CDR3 nucleotides are TGTGCCAGCAGTCCACCCGGGAACTATGGCTACACCTTC.

Worth noting for this clonotype: The junction departs from the called germline gene at one end, perhaps through a read error. The chain combines TRBV10-3 with TRBJ2-5; 8 positions match TRBD1. CDR1 is ENHRY, CDR2 SYGVKD, per germline. The CDR3 is 14 residues long. Here the CDR3 reads CASSSRTGKETQYF. CDR3 in DNA: TGTGCCAGCAGTTCCAGGACAGGGAAAGAGACCCAGTACTTC.

The chain is built from TRBV14 and TRBJ1-4; 7 bases agree with TRBD1. The germline V gene encodes CDR1 SGHDN and CDR2 FVKESK. V dropped 3 bases and J dropped 4; count of bases not matched to a gene: 2. CDR3 length: 14 residues. The CDR3 protein is CASSHGTVNEKLFF. CDR3 DNA: TGTGCCAGCAGCCACGGGACAGTTAATGAAAAACTGTTTTTT.

In its sample, this clonotype was seen many times. The V call is TRBV5-5, the J call TRBJ1-2, with D possibly TRBD1 on 5 matching bases. The CDR3 has 15 residues. Deletions cut 4 bases from V and 8 bases from J, with 21 bases between. Germline assignment: CDR1 SGHKS and CDR2 YYEKEE (reference sequence). DNA of the CDR3: TGTGCCAGCAGCCCCGGAAGGGCCAGGGAGACCGGCTACACCTTC. It yields the protein CASSPGRARETGYTF.

J is TRBJ2-1 and V is TRBV29-1; 7 nucleotides match TRBD2. The CDR3 extends over 14 amino acids. The germline CDR1 and CDR2 sequences are SQVTM and ANQGSEA. Germline trimming cut 4 bases from V and 6 bases from J; bases unmatched to any gene: 9. In nucleotides, the CDR3 is TGCAGCGTTGTCCCCGGGGAGGGTGGCAATGAGCAGTTCTTC. This sequence encodes CSVVPGEGGNEQFF.

The chain uses TRBV5-6 and TRBJ1-1; a weak D match, TRBD1 (6 bases). The CDR3 is 14 amino acids. V dropped 3 bases and J dropped 3 bases, with 12 bases sitting between them. The V gene's germline CDR1 is SGHDT and CDR2 YYEEEE. CDR3 sequence (DNA): TGTGCCAGCAGCTGGGGACACGGGGACACTGAAGCTTTCTTT. Protein sequence: CASSWGHGDTEAFF.

In its sample, this clonotype was seen many times. The chain employs TRBV5-1 and TRBJ2-1; no clear D. Germline CDR1 SGHRS, CDR2 YFSETQ. This CDR3 is built from 17 residues. Trimming left V 4 bases short and J 1 base short, with 18 bases between. This CDR3 is CASSPTDGKGSYNEQFF. As DNA, the CDR3 is TGCGCCAGCAGCCCTACCGACGGTAAGGGTTCCTACAATGAGCAGTTCTTC.

The V call is TRBV7-6, the J call TRBJ2-5, with D perhaps TRBD1 (6 bases). Near its end, the DNA agrees better with TRBJ2-7, so the J call may be wrong. The CDR3 totals 14 residues. CDR1 and CDR2 from the germline V gene are SGHVS and FNYEAQ. For the CDR3, the DNA is TGTGCCAGCAGCTCCCGGGACAAAGTGTCCGAGCAGTACTTC. This codes for CASSSRDKVSEQYF.

This rearrangement joins TRBV20-1 to TRBJ2-7; TRBD2 is a possible D gene (5 bases). CDR3 length: 9 amino acids. Trimming cost V 6 bases and J 6 bases, with 6 bases left between them. Per the germline V gene, CDR1 is DFQATT and CDR2 is SNEGSKA (reference sequence). The CDR3 sequence is CSAGVEQYF. In DNA, the CDR3 is TGCAGTGCGGGAGTCGAGCAGTACTTC.

The sample holds a few counts of this clonotype. This chain joins TRBV9 and TRBJ1-3; no clear D. V was pared by 0 bases and J by 3 bases, with 7 bases between. CDR3 size: 14 residues. Germline V gives CDR1 SGDLS, CDR2 YYNGEE. CDR3 residues: CASSVETGGNTIYF. CDR3 in DNA: TGTGCCAGCAGCGTAGAGACTGGTGGAAACACCATATATTTT.

This chain connects TRBV29-1 to TRBJ2-7, with TRBD2 matching over 9 bases. This CDR3 has 12 amino acids. Germline CDR1 is SQVTM and CDR2 is ANQGSEA. J lost 6 bases, V lost 6 bases, and 6 bases had no gene match. This chain's CDR3 is CSVPGLASEQYF. The CDR3 DNA follows: TGCAGCGTCCCAGGACTAGCGTCCGAGCAGTACTTC.

Remarks on this clonotype: This clone may be a read error of a much larger clone one base away. J is TRBJ1-2 and V is TRBV6-5, with D possibly TRBD1 on 5 matching bases. The CDR3 is made up of 12 amino acids. Trimming removed 6 bases from V and 4 bases from J, with 9 bases in between. Germline CDR1 MNHEY, CDR2 SVGAGI. CDR3 loop: CASRGTGYGYTF. The CDR3 bases are TGTGCCAGCAGGGGGACTGGCTATGGCTACACCTTC.

For the CDR3, the DNA is TGCGCCAGCAGGAGATCGCAGGGGGAGGCCTACGAGCAGTACTTC. Residues: CASRRSQGEAYEQYF. V usage is TRBV10-2 and J usage is TRBJ2-5; weak D call: TRBD1 (7 bases). The J call may be in error: the DNA end matches TRBJ2-7 better. The CDR3 runs 15 residues. Germline V gives CDR1 WSHSY, CDR2 SAAADI.

This clonotype was recorded many times. V and J are TRBV6-2 or TRBV6-3 and TRBJ2-1, with 10 positions matching TRBD2. This CDR3 comprises 15 residues. Germline trimming cut 6 bases from V and 4 bases from J; bases unmatched to any gene: 6. Germline V gene lookup returns CDR1 MNHEY and CDR2 SVGEGT. CDR3 bases: TGTGCCAGCAGCTGGACTAGCGGACCTTACAATGAGCAGTTCTTC. It encodes CASSWTSGPYNEQFF.

Points on this clonotype: A much larger clone differs by one base, so this may be a read error. The genes are TRBV5-1 and TRBJ2-1; 7 bases fit TRBD2. The better agreement between TRBJ2-7 and the DNA end casts doubt on the J call. The germline CDR1 and CDR2 sequences are SGHRS and YFSETQ. This CDR3 is built from 17 residues. CDR3 in amino acids: CASSLWHGRELGNEQYF. The CDR3, as DNA: TGCGCCAGCAGCTTGTGGCACGGGCGGGAGCTCGGCAATGAGCAGTACTTC.